These 18 T cell receptor beta chains share one sample of origin, sequenced in a study of cytomegalovirus exposure and HLA in healthy donors. Researchers ran the PCR with 60 Vbeta and 13 Jbeta primers. Only in-frame clones appear in the TCRdb table, and some are missing; sequencing was by immunoSEQ multiplex PCR. The repertoire holds over 150,000 clones, with roughly 76% as singletons. Sequenced sample: PBMCs. The source of these receptors is a male donor in good health and CMV-seronegative.

The rearrangement links TRBV5-4 to TRBJ2-2, with D perhaps TRBD2 (7 bases). Germline lookup yields CDR1 SGHNT and CDR2 YYREEE (reference sequence). The CDR3 loop spans 18 amino acids. V lost 4 bases, J lost 4 bases, and 23 bases lay in between. The CDR3 nucleotides are TGTGCCAGCAGCGCTGGGGGTTTCGGGGGGCGAGGCACCGGGGAGCTGTTTTTT. Its protein is CASSAGGFGGRGTGELFF.

The V gene is TRBV4-1, the J gene TRBJ2-5; 13 bases align to TRBD2. CDR1 and CDR2 from the germline V gene are MGHRA and YSYEKL. V trimming: 4 bases; J trimming: 0 bases; junction bases outside the gene matches: 2. The CDR3 is made up of 16 amino acids. The CDR3, as DNA: TGCGCCAGCAGCCTCGGACTAGCGGGGGACCAAGAGACCCAGTACTTC. Translating it yields CASSLGLAGDQETQYF.

V and J are TRBV11-2 and TRBJ1-1, with 8 bases fitting TRBD1. The CDR3 has 14 amino acids. Trimming removed 6 bases from V and 4 bases from J; junction bases left unmatched: 7. Germline loops: CDR1 SGHAT, CDR2 FQNNGV. As DNA, the CDR3 is TGTGCCAGCAGGGCAGGGGGCCTGGGCACTGAAGCTTTCTTT. Translation gives CASRAGGLGTEAFF.

The rearrangement uses TRBV5-4 and TRBJ2-7; TRBD1 matches 11 bases. The CDR3 loop spans 17 amino acids. Trimming at V came to 4 bases and at J to 6 bases, leaving 15 bases not matched to a gene. Germline V gene sequence: CDR1 SGHNT, CDR2 YYREEE (reference sequence). CDR3 sequence (DNA): TGTGCCAGCAGCCAAGGGGGACAGGGGGTAGGCCTGTCCGAGCAGTACTTC. It codes for CASSQGGQGVGLSEQYF.

The gene calls are TRBV27 and TRBJ1-1; unclear D gene. The CDR3 consists of 15 residues. Trimming took off 5 bases at V and 2 bases at J, with 15 bases between the two ends. Germline loops: CDR1 MNHEY, CDR2 SMNVEV (reference sequence). Here the CDR3 DNA reads TGTGCCAGCAGTCCTTATGTAGGACTAAACACTGAAGCTTTCTTT. This codes for CASSPYVGLNTEAFF.

In its sample, this clone was seen once. This chain uses TRBV5-4 with TRBJ2-5, with D unclear. This CDR3 is 12 amino acids long. Trimming pared 2 bases from V and 5 bases from J, leaving 7 bases between. The V gene's germline CDR1 is SGHNT and CDR2 YYREEE (reference sequence). CDR3 nucleotide sequence: TGTGCCAGCAGCTTAGTGAGCGAGACCCAGTACTTC. Protein product: CASSLVSETQYF.

The chain recombines TRBV19 with TRBJ2-5; D gene uncertain. Germline V CDR1 and CDR2: LNHDA, SQIVND (reference sequence). Trimming pared 5 bases from V and 2 bases from J, leaving 12 bases between. This CDR3 has 14 residues. CDR3 bases: TGTGCCAGTAGTCGCGCACCCTGGCAAGAGACCCAGTACTTC. Its translation is CASSRAPWQETQYF.

The chain has TRBV19 and TRBJ1-5; TRBD1 agrees at 8 bases. Germline-derived CDR1 and CDR2 are LNHDA and SQIVND (reference sequence). The CDR3 totals 16 residues. Losses at the gene ends were 2 bases for V and 2 bases for J; bases not matched to a gene: 5. Written as DNA, the CDR3 is TGTGCCAGTAGTATATCCCCGACAGGGGGCAATCAGCCCCAGCATTTT. Protein: CASSISPTGGNQPQHF. Based on the CDR3 plus reference TRBV19 and TRBJ1-5, the full variable domain is DGGITQSPKYLFRKEGQNVTLSCEQNLNHDAMYWYRQDPGQGLRLIYYSQIVNDFQKGDIAEGYSVSREKKESFPLTVTSAQKNPTAFYLCASSISPTGGNQPQHFGDGTRLSIL.

The genes are TRBV13 and TRBJ1-1; D might be TRBD1 (6 bases). Germline V lookup: CDR1 PRHDT, CDR2 FYEKMQ (reference sequence). This CDR3 has 15 amino acids. V gave up 3 bases and J gave up 5 bases, with 16 bases separating them. CDR3 region: CASSFTSQGFTEAFF. The CDR3 DNA is TGTGCCAGCAGCTTCACGAGCCAGGGGTTTACTGAAGCTTTCTTT.

In this sample, this clone turned up once. The chain combines TRBV25-1 with TRBJ2-7; tentative D call: TRBD2 (6 bases). The CDR3 length is 16 residues. CDR1 is MGHDK, CDR2 SYGVNS, per germline. Trimming left V 1 base short and J 4 bases short, with 17 bases between. The CDR3 protein is CASSELEGRGGYEQYF. As DNA, the CDR3 is TGTGCCAGCAGTGAATTGGAGGGTAGAGGTGGGTACGAGCAGTACTTC.

The chain couples TRBV10-3 to TRBJ2-5, with 9 positions matching TRBD1. Germline assignment: CDR1 ENHRY and CDR2 SYGVKD. With V trimmed by 2 bases and J by 6 bases, 7 bases remained unmatched. The CDR3 loop spans 15 amino acids. CDR3 region: CAISEGQGYGQTQYF. In nucleotides, the CDR3 is TGTGCCATCAGTGAGGGACAGGGGTACGGTCAGACCCAGTACTTC.

The V and J genes are TRBV7-2 and TRBJ2-3; D not resolved. The germline gives CDR1 SGHTA, CDR2 FQGNSA. Trimming left V 5 bases short and J 2 bases short, with 5 bases between. The CDR3 totals 12 residues. In nucleotides, the CDR3 is TGTGCCAGCAGCGCGTACACAGATACGCAGTATTTT. Its translation is CASSAYTDTQYF.

The chain is built from TRBV11-3 and TRBJ1-1; 9 bases align to TRBD1. With 5 bases clipped from V and 4 bases from J, the junction kept 5 bases outside the gene matches. Germline V gene data show CDR1 as SGHNT and CDR2 as YENEEA. The CDR3 extends over 14 amino acids. CDR3 in amino acids: CASSEGQGVTEAFF. CDR3 nucleotides: TGTGCCAGCAGCGAGGGACAGGGAGTCACTGAAGCTTTCTTT.

This clone was counted only a few times. The CDR3 coding sequence is TGTGCCAGCAGCGTCACTGAAGCTTTCTTT. Its protein is CASSVTEAFF. The chain joins TRBV2 to TRBJ1-1; D unresolved. Germline lookup yields CDR1 SNHLY and CDR2 FYNNEI. V gave up 6 bases and J gave up 4 bases, with 3 bases separating them. This CDR3 comprises 10 residues.

The chain carries TRBV7-9 and TRBJ1-5, with D tentatively TRBD1 (5 bases). CDR3 length: 13 amino acids. Germline CDR1 and CDR2: SEHNR and FQNEAQ (reference sequence). V lost 10 bases to trimming and J lost 5 bases, with 15 bases between them. The CDR3: CATSRGGDQPQHF. In DNA, the CDR3 is TGTGCCACCTCACGGGGGGGGGATCAGCCCCAGCATTTT.

This clone was observed a few times. The chain joins TRBV2 to TRBJ2-7; D uncertain. The germline V and J ends were trimmed by 6 bases and 0 bases, with 15 bases remaining between them. The CDR3 sequence is 15 residues long. Looked up from germline, CDR1 is SNHLY and CDR2 is FYNNEI. CDR3 DNA sequence: TGTGCCAGCAGGACCGGGTCTCTCAGCTCCTACGAGCAGTACTTC. Encoded protein: CASRTGSLSSYEQYF.

This clone occurred a few times. V usage is TRBV30 and J usage is TRBJ1-6; D is unresolved. CDR1 is GTSNPN, CDR2 SVGIG, per germline (reference sequence). Trimming stripped 6 bases from V and 7 bases from J, with 25 bases between. The CDR3 loop spans 17 amino acids. The CDR3 protein is CACQKTALGLSNSPLHF. CDR3 nucleotide sequence: TGTGCCTGCCAGAAAACAGCCCTTGGGCTATCAAATTCACCCCTCCACTTT. The variable domain in full, completed from reference TRBV30 and TRBJ1-6, reads SQTIHQWPATLVQPVGSPLSLECTVEGTSNPNLYWYRQAAGRGLQLLFYSVGIGQISSEVPQNLSASRPQDRQFILSSKKLLLSDSGFYLCACQKTALGLSNSPLHFGNGTRLTVT.

The chain uses TRBV10-3 and TRBJ2-5; the D gene is possibly TRBD2 (6 bases). Germline values: CDR1 ENHRY, CDR2 SYGVKD. V lost 2 bases and J 2 bases, leaving 12 bases between the germline ends. This CDR3 contains 15 residues. This CDR3 reads CAISEPGLSQETQYF. CDR3 nucleotides: TGTGCCATCAGTGAGCCGGGACTCTCGCAAGAGACCCAGTACTTC.